One sample yielded the 9 T cell receptor beta chains listed below, sequenced in a study of T cell repertoires in cytomegalovirus infection. These receptors' targets are unknown. Using its own MiXCR run on the reads, TCRdb lists one record per CDR3 protein. The sample carries 700,000 to 900,000 distinct CDR3 sequences, roughly 29% recorded once. The sample was cultured CD8+ T cells from PBMCs, taken from culture after CMV antigen stimulation. The receptor source for this set is a human donor in good health (CMV status not recorded). Some clones in this sample may be carry-over from other donors' samples.

The rearrangement joins TRBV19 to TRBJ2-1, with 7 bases that match TRBD1. CDR1 is LNHDA and CDR2 is SQIVND in the germline V gene (reference sequence). This CDR3 contains 16 residues. With 3 bases clipped from V and 7 bases from J, the junction kept 12 bases outside the gene matches. CDR3 protein: CASSILTGPYPNEQFF. CDR3 sequence (DNA): TGTGCCAGTAGTATCCTGACAGGGCCTTATCCGAATGAGCAGTTCTTC.

V is TRBV6-1 and J is TRBJ1-3; D is perhaps TRBD1 (6 bases). Germline CDR1 MNHNS, CDR2 SASEGT. This CDR3 is built from 18 residues. The V gene lost 6 bases and the J gene lost 0 bases, with 21 bases spanning the gap. This CDR3 is CASRLIARGTSSGNTIYF. In nucleotides, the CDR3 is TGTGCCAGCAGACTAATCGCCAGGGGAACGAGCTCTGGAAACACCATATATTTT.

The rearrangement uses TRBV10-3 and TRBJ1-4, with 7 bases aligning to TRBD1. The CDR3 is 15 residues long. CDR1 and CDR2 (germline): ENHRY, SYGVKD. V gave up 4 bases and J gave up 7 bases; unmatched junction bases: 9. The CDR3 DNA reads as TGTGCCATCAGTGTTAGGACAGGTCAAGGTGAAAAACTGTTTTTT. Protein product: CAISVRTGQGEKLFF.

This clonotype was counted only a few times. This sequence joins TRBV14 and TRBJ2-1; 7 bases fit TRBD1. The CDR3 is made up of 16 amino acids. Germline V gene lookup returns CDR1 SGHDN and CDR2 FVKESK. V trimming: 1 base; J trimming: 6 bases; junction bases outside the gene matches: 9. The CDR3 nucleotides are TGTGCCAGCAGCCAAGTGGCAGGGGGTCTAAGCAATGAGCAGTTCTTC. Its protein product is CASSQVAGGLSNEQFF.

There are a few counts of this clonotype. V is TRBV10-3 and J is TRBJ2-3, with D possibly being TRBD1 (6 bases). CDR3 size: 11 residues. Trimming cost V 11 bases and J 8 bases, with 14 bases left between them. Germline loops: CDR1 ENHRY, CDR2 SYGVKD. CDR3 bases: TGTGCCGTCAACAGGGATGGTACGCAGTATTTT. This encodes CAVNRDGTQYF.

This clonotype was seen only a few times. The genes are TRBV28 and TRBJ1-4; D possibly corresponds to TRBD1 (5 bases). Germline V lookup: CDR1 MDHEN, CDR2 SYDVKM. CDR3 length: 15 residues. V was shortened by 3 bases and J by 8 bases, with 16 bases between the two germline ends. The CDR3 DNA reads TGTGCCAGCAGTTTTCCCGGGACCGGGGGAGAAAAACTGTTTTTT. This encodes CASSFPGTGGEKLFF.

This CDR3 is CASSSTIQEQFF. CDR3 nucleotide sequence: TGTGCCAGCAGCTCGACTATCCAGGAGCAGTTCTTC. The rearrangement joins TRBV11-2 to TRBJ2-1, with TRBD2 as a possible D gene (5 bases). Trimming stripped 4 bases from V and 10 bases from J, with 11 bases between. The CDR3 length is 12 residues. Germline V gene data show CDR1 as SGHAT and CDR2 as FQNNGV.

This clonotype appeared a few times. J is TRBJ2-7 and V is TRBV7-8, with unresolved D. V was shortened by 1 base and J by 3 bases, with 7 bases between the two germline ends. The CDR3 has 13 amino acids. Germline lookup yields CDR1 SGHVS and CDR2 FQNEAQ. The CDR3 coding sequence is TGTGCCAGCAGCTTAGAGGAGATCTACGAGCAGTACTTC. This codes for CASSLEEIYEQYF.

The chain has TRBV6-6 and TRBJ1-3; D gene unclear. Germline V gene lookup returns CDR1 MNHNY and CDR2 SVGAGI (reference sequence). This CDR3 contains 15 residues. The germline V and J ends were trimmed by 2 bases and 0 bases, with 8 bases remaining between them. The CDR3 is CASSYRRGSGNTIYF. The CDR3 bases are TGTGCCAGCAGTTACCGGCGGGGCTCTGGAAACACCATATATTTT.